This passage covers 15 T cell receptor beta chains from one sample sequenced in a study of CD8+CD57+ T cells in acquired aplastic anemia (dated by TCRdb to the late 2010s). TCRdb shows the sequencer as Illumina HiSeq 2000. Genomic DNA served as template for TCR beta VDJ combination and CDR3 sequence profiling. Using fastp trimming at Q25 and MiXCR clonotype assembly, TCRdb reanalyzed the public sequencing data and kept in-frame beta chains. Here each entry gathers all rows of one CDR3 protein and keeps the most common genes and DNA. The sample records a few hundred thousand distinct CDR3 sequences, about two thirds of which are singletons. Under 4.5% of the sample is in the top ten clones. Sequenced sample: sorted CD4+, CD8+, or CD8+CD57+ T cells (not recorded which) from PBMCs. These receptors all come from a human donor in good health, serving as a control.

V usage is TRBV2 and J usage is TRBJ1-2, with a weak D call TRBD1 (6 bases). Looked up from germline, CDR1 is SNHLY and CDR2 is FYNNEI. The CDR3 totals 11 residues. V was cut by 7 bases and J by 12 bases, with 15 bases left in between. The CDR3 coding sequence is TGTGCCAGCATACGGGGGCTTGGAAACACCTTC. Translation: CASIRGLGNTF.

This chain uses TRBV30 with TRBJ2-1, with D perhaps TRBD1 (6 bases). The length of the CDR3 is 15 residues. Trimming pared 1 base from V and 7 bases from J, leaving 17 bases between. The germline CDR1 and CDR2 sequences are GTSNPN and SVGIG (reference sequence). The CDR3 loop is CAWSELPQGMNEQFF. CDR3 bases: TGTGCCTGGAGTGAATTGCCGCAGGGGATGAATGAGCAGTTCTTC. The full variable domain, with the rest looked up from reference TRBV30 and TRBJ2-1, is SQTIHQWPATLVQPVGSPLSLECTVEGTSNPNLYWYRQAAGRGLQLLFYSVGIGQISSEVPQNLSASRPQDRQFILSSKKLLLSDSGFYLCAWSELPQGMNEQFFGPGTRLTVL.

Of note for this clonotype: The junction departs from germline at one end; a sequencing error may be responsible. DNA of the CDR3: TGTGCCAGCAGCCCAGGGGACAACGTCCTGACTTTC. This encodes CASSPGDNVLTF. The chain is built from TRBV3-1 and TRBJ2-6; D is perhaps TRBD1 (6 bases). Looked up from germline, CDR1 is LGHDT and CDR2 is YNNKEL (reference sequence). The CDR3 totals 12 residues.

This clonotype was detected a few times. A read error may be the cause here, since a much bigger clone is one base away. The chain couples TRBV11-3 to TRBJ2-2; D may be TRBD2 (6 bases). CDR1 SGHNT and CDR2 YENEEA come from the germline V gene. This CDR3 has 13 amino acids. The DNA of the CDR3 is TGTGCCAGCAGCCAACAGTACACCGGGGGGCTGTTTTTT. It yields the protein CASSQQYTGGLFF. Full variable domain (outside the CDR3, taken from reference TRBV11-3 and TRBJ2-2): EAGVVQSPRYKIIEKKQPVAFWCNPISGHNTLYWYLQNLGQGPELLIRYENEEAVDDSQLPKDRFSAERLKGVDSTLKIQPAELGDSAVYLCASSQQYTGGLFFGEGSRLTVL.

This clonotype has only a few counts. V usage is TRBV7-8 and J usage is TRBJ2-7; D is undetermined. V was clipped by 1 base and J by 5 bases, with 9 bases between them. CDR1 and CDR2 (germline): SGHVS, FQNEAQ. This CDR3 is 13 amino acids long. CDR3 coding DNA: TGTGCCAGCAGCTTAGTAACCTTCGACGAGCAGTACTTC. Protein sequence: CASSLVTFDEQYF.

The sample holds many counts of this clonotype. The rearrangement links TRBV12-3 or TRBV12-4 to TRBJ1-1; no clear D gene. Trimming pared 3 bases from V and 1 base from J, leaving 9 bases between. The CDR3 covers 14 residues. The CDR3 DNA sequence: TGTGCCAGCAGTTTCAACAACTGGAACACTGAAGCTTTCTTT. Translating gives CASSFNNWNTEAFF.

The chain combines TRBV7-6 with TRBJ2-5; D is perhaps TRBD1 or TRBD2 (6 bases each). Per germline, CDR1 SGHVS and CDR2 FNYEAQ. V lost 5 bases, J lost 8 bases, and 21 bases lay in between. The CDR3 extends over 15 amino acids. The CDR3 loop reads CASSRDSGGSRTQYF. The CDR3 region has the DNA TGTGCCAGCAGCCGCGACTCCGGGGGCTCAAGAACCCAGTACTTC.

This clonotype has just a few counts. The chain combines TRBV2 with TRBJ2-3, with 9 positions matching TRBD2. Germline values: CDR1 SNHLY, CDR2 FYNNEI. This CDR3 comprises 14 residues. Unmatched junction bases numbered 6, after V lost 6 bases and J lost 5 bases. The CDR3: CASRPSGVVDTQYF. As DNA, the CDR3 is TGTGCCAGCAGACCTAGCGGGGTGGTAGATACGCAGTATTTT. Drawing the rest from reference TRBV2 and TRBJ2-3, the complete variable domain is EPEVTQTPSHQVTQMGQEVILRCVPISNHLYFYWYRQILGQKVEFLVSFYNNEISEKSEIFDDQFSVERPDGSNFTLKIRSTKLEDSAMYFCASRPSGVVDTQYFGPGTRLTVL.

This chain links TRBV7-2 with TRBJ2-7; D might be TRBD1 (7 bases). Trimming took off 5 bases at V and 3 bases at J, with 20 bases between the two ends. Germline lookup yields CDR1 SGHTA and CDR2 FQGNSA. The CDR3 is made up of 16 amino acids. The DNA of the CDR3 is TGTGCCAGCAGCCTCGGGGCAGGGGGACTTGTCTACGAGCAGTACTTC. Translating gives CASSLGAGGLVYEQYF.

The rearrangement joins TRBV20-1 to TRBJ2-1; TRBD2 aligns across 11 bases. This CDR3 spans 16 amino acids. The germline V gene has CDR1 DFQATT and CDR2 SNEGSKA (reference sequence). With 1 base clipped from V and 8 bases from J, the junction kept 10 bases outside the gene matches. CDR3 residues: CSARVAGGHMRDEQFF. CDR3 bases: TGCAGTGCTAGAGTAGCGGGGGGGCACATGCGCGATGAGCAGTTCTTC.

Regarding this clonotype: The junction departs from the called germline gene at one end, perhaps through a read error. This chain uses TRBV5-1 with TRBJ1-1, with D maybe TRBD1 (5 bases). The CDR3 is made up of 14 amino acids. The germline CDR1 and CDR2 sequences are SGHRS and YFSETQ. CDR3 in amino acids: CTSSPGAANTEAFF. The CDR3 DNA sequence: TGCACCAGCAGCCCCGGGGCGGCGAACACTGAAGCTTTCTTT.

This chain joins TRBV7-9 and TRBJ2-3, with D perhaps matching TRBD1 or TRBD2 (5 bases each). Germline lookup yields CDR1 SEHNR and CDR2 FQNEAQ (reference sequence). The CDR3 runs 15 residues. V dropped 2 bases and J dropped 15 bases, with 24 bases sitting between them. The CDR3 nucleotides are TGTGCCAGCAGCTTACGGGGCGAGCTGGCAACTGAAGCTTATTTT. Residues: CASSLRGELATEAYF.

This chain joins TRBV29-1 and TRBJ1-6, with D unresolved. There are 14 residues in the CDR3. Trimming removed 5 bases from V and 5 bases from J, with 13 bases in between. Germline V gives CDR1 SQVTM, CDR2 ANQGSEA. The CDR3 DNA is TGCAGCGTTAAAGGAAGCAGTGATAATTCACCCCTCCACTTT. Its translation is CSVKGSSDNSPLHF.

As regards this clonotype: In this CDR3 the conserved last residue, phenylalanine or tryptophan, is missing, so a read error is likely. This chain links TRBV7-2 with TRBJ1-2; weak D call: TRBD1 (5 bases). The CDR3 extends over 13 amino acids. Per germline, CDR1 SGHTA and CDR2 FQGNSA. Trimming pared 6 bases from V and 5 bases from J, leaving 13 bases between. The CDR3 DNA sequence: TGTGCCAGCAGTGAAGCAGGGTCTTATGGCTACACCTTG. As protein: CASSEAGSYGYTL.

In regard to this clonotype: One junction end does not reproduce the germline sequence, and a read error may be involved. The rearrangement uses TRBV4-3 and TRBJ1-1; tentatively, D is TRBD1 (5 bases). CDR1 and CDR2 (germline): LGHNA, YSLEER. The CDR3 totals 15 residues. DNA of the CDR3: TGCGCCAGCAGTATACGGGGCACATTGAACACTGCAGCTTTCTTT. Translated: CASSIRGTLNTAAFF.